These T cell receptor beta chains were read from a single sample in a study of regulatory T cells in long-lasting Graves disease. TCRdb itself ran the multiplex PCR reads through MiXCR, one entry per CDR3 protein. The sample carries 530,000 or so distinct CDR3 sequences, roughly 16% recorded once. This sample also belongs to another study, concerning T cells in Graves' hyperthyroidism and ophthalmopathy.

The specimen was peripheral blood mononuclear cells (PBMCs), collected at new diagnosis, from a patient treated with antithyroid drugs. The receptors were gathered from a young man with Graves disease. CDR3s include the opening cysteine and the closing phenylalanine or tryptophan. D genes are given only for firm matches. Not all rows give a size; the values are once, few, many and, for expanded clones, a class.

d_call	v_call	j_call	clone_size	cdr3_aa	cdr3_nt
TRBD1	TRBV27	TRBJ2-7	NA	CASSRRQGGSEQYF	TGTGCCAGCAGTAGGAGACAGGGGGGATCCGAGCAGTACTTC
TRBD1	TRBV4-1	TRBJ2-7	few	CASSQMRQGAYEQYF	TGCGCCAGCAGCCAAATGAGACAGGGCGCCTACGAGCAGTACTTC
NA	TRBV4-1	TRBJ2-7	few	CASSQYSESADEQYF	TGCGCCAGCAGCCAATATTCTGAAAGCGCGGACGAGCAGTACTTC
NA	TRBV5-1	TRBJ2-1	few	CASSLEGTLAYEQFF	TGCGCCAGCAGCTTGGAGGGGACACTTGCGTATGAGCAGTTCTTC
TRBD1	TRBV7-9	TRBJ2-3	many	CASSPTGEAQYF	TGTGCCAGCAGCCCCACAGGGGAAGCGCAGTATTTT
NA	TRBV27	TRBJ2-1	few	CASSLSEGTAYNEQFF	TGTGCCAGCAGTTTATCGGAGGGGACAGCCTACAATGAGCAGTTCTTC
NA	TRBV7-9	TRBJ2-7	few	CASSSLRGRGYEQYF	TGTGCCAGCAGCTCACTACGGGGACGGGGTTACGAGCAGTACTTC
TRBD1	TRBV6-5	TRBJ2-2	once	CASSWDRVTGELFF	TGTGCCAGCAGTTGGGACAGGGTAACCGGGGAGCTGTTTTTT
NA	TRBV5-1	TRBJ1-5	few	CASSLWDIPKESNQPQHF	TGCGCCAGCAGCTTATGGGACATCCCAAAGGAAAGCAATCAGCCCCAGCATTTT
NA	TRBV20-1	TRBJ1-1	few	CSARDEGTMNTEAFF	TGCAGTGCTAGAGATGAGGGTACCATGAACACTGAAGCTTTCTTT
TRBD1	TRBV4-1	TRBJ2-7	NA	CASSQRTTGESSYEQYF	TGCGCCAGCAGCCAACGAACCACAGGGGAGAGCTCCTACGAGCAGTACTTC
NA	TRBV5-5	TRBJ1-4	NA	CASSYGQEEKLFF	TGTGCCAGCAGCTACGGGCAAGAGGAAAAACTGTTTTTT
TRBD1	TRBV12-3/TRBV12-4	TRBJ1-5	NA	CASSDSRTGGNQPQHF	TGTGCCAGCAGTGACTCTAGGACAGGGGGCAATCAGCCCCAGCATTTT
TRBD2	TRBV7-9	TRBJ2-3	NA	CASSLLAGDVTDTQYF	TGTGCCAGCAGCTTATTGGCGGGAGATGTCACAGATACGCAGTATTTT
NA	TRBV27	TRBJ2-7	once	CTSSFRTGMRYEQYF	TGTACCAGCAGCTTTAGAACAGGGATGCGGTACGAGCAGTACTTC
TRBD2	TRBV28	TRBJ2-1	many	CASSPGLAGESYNEQFF	TGTGCCAGCAGTCCGGGACTAGCGGGAGAGTCCTACAATGAGCAGTTCTTC
TRBD2	TRBV4-2	TRBJ2-7	many	CASSQGGGSRSYEQYF	TGTGCCAGCAGCCAAGGGGGGGGGAGTCGTTCCTACGAGCAGTACTTC
NA	TRBV28	TRBJ1-1	many	CASVGTLNTEAFF	TGTGCCAGCGTCGGGACGCTGAACACTGAAGCTTTCTTT
NA	TRBV2	TRBJ2-3	few	CASSEEKDTQYF	TGTGCCAGCAGTGAGGAAAAGGATACGCAGTATTTT
NA	TRBV30	TRBJ2-5	NA	CAWSLRRGETQYF	TGTGCCTGGAGTCTCCGGCGGGGAGAGACCCAGTACTTC
TRBD1	TRBV28	TRBJ2-7	many	CASSGPMTGTPYEQYF	TGTGCCAGCAGTGGTCCCATGACAGGGACCCCCTACGAGCAGTACTTC
NA	TRBV20-1	TRBJ2-1	many	CSARDAGRLLQFF	TGCAGTGCTAGAGACGCGGGGAGGCTCCTGCAGTTCTTC
NA	TRBV20-1	TRBJ2-1	NA	CSARAGVNGQFF	TGCAGTGCTAGAGCTGGGGTGAATGGGCAGTTCTTC
NA	TRBV19	TRBJ2-4	NA	CASSMGQGTHVNIQYF	TGTGCCAGTAGTATGGGGCAGGGTACTCACGTAAACATTCAGTACTTC
NA	TRBV27	TRBJ1-5	many	CASSWVGNQPQHF	TGTGCCAGCAGTTGGGTCGGGAATCAGCCCCAGCATTTT
NA	TRBV28	TRBJ1-2	many	CASSPGTNYGYTF	TGTGCCAGCAGTCCCGGGACTAACTATGGCTACACCTTC
NA	TRBV30	TRBJ2-7	many	CAWSETTYEQYF	TGTGCCTGGAGTGAAACCACCTACGAGCAGTACTTC
NA	TRBV3-1	TRBJ2-1	many	CASSSALSSYNEQFF	TGTGCCAGCAGCTCTGCGTTGAGCTCCTACAATGAGCAGTTCTTC
NA	TRBV5-1	TRBJ2-2	many	CASSLLLNTGELFF	TGTGCCAGCAGCTTATTGTTGAACACCGGGGAGCTGTTTTTT
TRBD2	TRBV19	TRBJ2-3	NA	CASSRTSGTSTDTQYF	TGTGCCAGTAGCAGGACTAGCGGGACTAGCACAGATACGCAGTATTTT
TRBD1	TRBV5-1	TRBJ2-1	many	CATGTGDHEQFF	TGCGCCACTGGGACAGGGGACCATGAGCAGTTCTTC